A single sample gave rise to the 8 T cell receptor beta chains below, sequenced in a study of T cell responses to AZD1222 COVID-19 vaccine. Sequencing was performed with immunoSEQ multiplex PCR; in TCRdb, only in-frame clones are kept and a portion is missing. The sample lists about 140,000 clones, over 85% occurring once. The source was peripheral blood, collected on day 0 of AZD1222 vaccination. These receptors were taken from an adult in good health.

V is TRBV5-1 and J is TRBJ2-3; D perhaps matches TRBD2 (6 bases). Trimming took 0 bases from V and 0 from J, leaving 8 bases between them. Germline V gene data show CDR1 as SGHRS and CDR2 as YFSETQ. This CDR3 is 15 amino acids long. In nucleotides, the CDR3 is TGCGCCAGCAGCTTGGGGGGGACTAGCACAGATACGCAGTATTTT. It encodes CASSLGGTSTDTQYF.

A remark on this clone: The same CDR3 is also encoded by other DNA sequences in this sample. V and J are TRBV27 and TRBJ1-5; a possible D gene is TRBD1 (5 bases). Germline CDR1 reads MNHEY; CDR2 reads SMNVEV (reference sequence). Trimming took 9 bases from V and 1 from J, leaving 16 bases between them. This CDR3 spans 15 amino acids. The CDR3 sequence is CASRQIWGSNQPQHF. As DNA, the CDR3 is TGTGCCAGTAGACAAATTTGGGGCAGCAATCAGCCCCAGCATTTT.

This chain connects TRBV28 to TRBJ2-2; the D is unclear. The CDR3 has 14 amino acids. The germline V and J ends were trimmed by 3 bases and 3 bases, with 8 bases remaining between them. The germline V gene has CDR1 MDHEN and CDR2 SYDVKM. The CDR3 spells CASSFVADTGELFF. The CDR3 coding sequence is TGTGCCAGCAGTTTTGTGGCGGACACCGGGGAGCTGTTTTTT.

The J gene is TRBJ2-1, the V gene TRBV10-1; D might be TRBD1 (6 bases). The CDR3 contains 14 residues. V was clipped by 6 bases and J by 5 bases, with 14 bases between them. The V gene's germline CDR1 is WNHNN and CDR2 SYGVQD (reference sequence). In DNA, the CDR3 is TGCGCCAGCAGCACGGACAGAGCTAACAATGAGCAGTTCTTC. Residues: CASSTDRANNEQFF.

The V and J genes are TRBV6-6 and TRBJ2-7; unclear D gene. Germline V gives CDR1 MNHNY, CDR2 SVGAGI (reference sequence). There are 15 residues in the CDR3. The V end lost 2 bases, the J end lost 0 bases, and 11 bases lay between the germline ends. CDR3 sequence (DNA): TGTGCCAGCAGTTACCCGGCTCAAAGCTCCTACGAGCAGTACTTC. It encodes CASSYPAQSSYEQYF.

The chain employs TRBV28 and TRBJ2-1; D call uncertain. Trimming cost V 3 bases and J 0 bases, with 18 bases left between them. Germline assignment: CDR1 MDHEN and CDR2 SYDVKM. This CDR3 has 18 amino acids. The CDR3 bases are TGTGCCAGCAGTTTTCCCCCGGCGGAGATAATCTCCTACAATGAGCAGTTCTTC. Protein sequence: CASSFPPAEIISYNEQFF.

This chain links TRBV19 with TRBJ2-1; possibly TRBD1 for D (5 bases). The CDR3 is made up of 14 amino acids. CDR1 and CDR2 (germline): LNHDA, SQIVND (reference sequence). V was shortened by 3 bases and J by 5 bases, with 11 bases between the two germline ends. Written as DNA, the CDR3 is TGTGCCAGTAGTATCCGCAGGGCGGACAATGAGCAGTTCTTC. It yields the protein CASSIRRADNEQFF.

The CDR3 coding sequence is TGCGCCAGCAGCTTGGGGACTAGCGCCAATGAGCAGTTCTTC. Translation gives CASSLGTSANEQFF. This sequence joins TRBV5-1 and TRBJ2-1, with 9 bases fitting TRBD2. From germline, CDR1 is SGHRS and CDR2 YFSETQ. The CDR3 runs to 14 residues. V lost 0 bases and J lost 6; bases outside the gene matches: 1.